Listed here are 16 T cell receptor beta chains from one sample, sequenced in a study of response to subunit inactivated influenza vaccine. From the RT-PCR reads, TCRdb called clonotypes with MiXCR, one entry per CDR3 protein. The repertoire has fewer than 650,000 distinct CDR3 sequences, 10% to 15% of them found once; the top ten carry 10% to 15%. The sample was PBMCs from blood, taken roughly 45 days after vaccination. These receptors all come from a man between 50 and 59 years old who received an inactivated influenza vaccine.

This clonotype was counted between two and nine times. This chain uses TRBV20-1 with TRBJ2-1; possibly TRBD2 for D (5 bases). Trimming pared 6 bases from V and 0 bases from J, leaving 12 bases between. Germline V gives CDR1 DFQATT, CDR2 SNEGSKA (reference sequence). CDR3 length equals 14 residues. The CDR3: CSARTPSSYNEQFF. The CDR3 region has the DNA TGCAGTGCCAGGACTCCTAGCTCCTACAATGAGCAGTTCTTC.

This rearrangement joins TRBV4-2 to TRBJ2-6; D gene uncertain. Per the germline V gene, CDR1 is LGHNA and CDR2 is YNFKEQ. The CDR3 is 22 residues long. V was pared by 4 bases and J by 4 bases, with 32 bases between. CDR3 residues: CASSLKGGSFSTGTTGANVLTF. CDR3 bases: TGTGCCAGCAGCCTCAAGGGTGGGTCCTTTTCGACGGGTACAACCGGGGCCAACGTCCTGACTTTC.

The table lists this clonotype with a few counts. CDR3 in DNA: TGCAGCGTTCCCGGACAGGGGCGCGGGCAGTACTTC. This translates into CSVPGQGRGQYF. V usage is TRBV29-1 and J usage is TRBJ2-7, with TRBD1 matching 9 bases. The CDR3 runs to 12 residues. Germline CDR1 is SQVTM and CDR2 is ANQGSEA. Trimming cost V 5 bases and J 9 bases; bases outside gene matches: 8.

In this sample, this clonotype turned up a few times. This sequence joins TRBV4-1 and TRBJ2-3, with D possibly matching TRBD2 (8 bases). The V end was cut by 4 bases, the J end by 0 bases, with 20 bases between. Germline V gene data show CDR1 as MGHRA and CDR2 as YSYEKL. CDR3 size: 18 residues. CDR3 DNA: TGCGCCAGCAGCCGTTCGGGAGGGGGCCATCCTAGCACAGATACGCAGTATTTT. Translation gives CASSRSGGGHPSTDTQYF.

This clonotype was recorded a few times. The chain joins TRBV18 to TRBJ2-1; no clear D gene. Trimming left V 1 base short and J 8 bases short, with 15 bases between. Germline loops: CDR1 KGHSH, CDR2 LQKENI. The length of the CDR3 is 15 residues. CDR3 DNA sequence: TGTGCCAGCTCACCACAGGACCCTTTGACCTATGAGCAGTTCTTC. Translation gives CASSPQDPLTYEQFF.

As for this clonotype: The junction and the germline gene differ at one end; a read error may be behind it. CDR3: CASSLEPPAAQETQYF. The DNA of the CDR3 is TGTGCCAGCAGCCTAGAGCCCCCTGCGGCTCAGGAGACCCAGTACTTC. V gene TRBV11-2 combines with J gene TRBJ2-5, with D uncertain. Germline-derived CDR1 and CDR2 are SGHAT and FQNNGV. The CDR3 has 16 amino acids.

This clonotype was recorded many times. This chain uses TRBV12-3 or TRBV12-4 with TRBJ2-5; possible D gene TRBD1, 5 bases. This CDR3 is built from 15 residues. The V gene lost 3 bases and the J gene lost 2 bases, with 13 bases spanning the gap. In DNA, the CDR3 is TGTGCCAGCAGTTTTGGATGGGGCGATCAAGAGACCCAGTACTTC. Residues: CASSFGWGDQETQYF.

In its sample, this clonotype was seen many times. The V and J genes are TRBV5-1 and TRBJ2-2, with 9 bases lining up with TRBD1. CDR3 length equals 17 residues. Per the germline V gene, CDR1 is SGHRS and CDR2 is YFSETQ. With V trimmed by 0 bases and J by 4 bases, 7 bases remained unmatched. CDR3 DNA sequence: TGCGCCAGCAGCTTGGCCTACGGGACAGGGCCCACCGGGGAGCTGTTTTTT. Translating it yields CASSLAYGTGPTGELFF.

This chain joins TRBV6-1 and TRBJ1-5, with a tentative D call TRBD1 (6 bases). CDR1 is MNHNS, CDR2 SASEGT, per germline. The germline V and J ends were trimmed by 7 bases and 4 bases, with 8 bases remaining between them. The CDR3 extends over 12 amino acids. CDR3 protein: CASKQGNQPQHF. In DNA, the CDR3 is TGTGCCAGCAAGCAGGGGAATCAGCCCCAGCATTTT.

This clonotype was seen a few times. The rearrangement joins TRBV12-3 or TRBV12-4 to TRBJ2-5, with D perhaps being TRBD1 or TRBD2 (5 bases each). CDR3 length: 14 residues. DNA for the CDR3: TGTGCGAGTACGGGATATGGGGCCCAAGAGACCCAGTACTTC. It translates to CASTGYGAQETQYF.

The chain uses TRBV6-1 and TRBJ2-7; the match to TRBD2 covers 8 bases. Trimming cost V 3 bases and J 2 bases; bases outside gene matches: 3. Germline CDR1 is MNHNS and CDR2 is SASEGT. This CDR3 comprises 14 residues. The CDR3 loop reads CASSDISGAYEQYF. The CDR3 DNA follows: TGTGCCAGCAGTGACATTAGCGGGGCCTACGAGCAGTACTTC.

This clonotype was detected ten times or more. This chain links TRBV5-1 with TRBJ2-2, with 12 positions matching TRBD1. The germline V gene has CDR1 SGHRS and CDR2 YFSETQ. V dropped 4 bases and J dropped 4; count of bases not matched to a gene: 5. The CDR3 runs 16 residues. This CDR3 reads CASSEGQGAFTGELFF. In DNA form, the CDR3 reads TGCGCCAGCAGCGAGGGACAGGGGGCGTTCACCGGGGAGCTGTTTTTT.

At least ten counts were recorded for this clonotype. The chain couples TRBV20-1 to TRBJ1-4; tentatively, D is TRBD1 (5 bases). Germline values: CDR1 DFQATT, CDR2 SNEGSKA (reference sequence). V was cut by 4 bases and J by 7 bases, with 16 bases left in between. The CDR3 consists of 14 residues. The CDR3 protein is CSANDQPGGEKLFF. The CDR3 nucleotides read TGCAGTGCTAATGATCAACCGGGGGGTGAAAAACTGTTTTTT.

This clonotype was recorded once. The chain couples TRBV7-3 to TRBJ2-2; TRBD1 matches 7 bases. Germline V lookup: CDR1 SGHTA, CDR2 FQGTGA. With V trimmed by 4 bases and J by 0 bases, 2 bases remained unmatched. The CDR3 is made up of 15 amino acids. CDR3 protein: CASSSTGSNTGELFF. The CDR3 nucleotides read TGTGCCAGCAGCTCGACAGGGTCGAACACCGGGGAGCTGTTTTTT.

In its sample, this clonotype was seen many times. The V gene is TRBV20-1, the J gene TRBJ2-3; D assignment may be TRBD1 or TRBD2 (5 bases each). The CDR3 contains 12 residues. Germline V CDR1 and CDR2: DFQATT, SNEGSKA (reference sequence). Trimming removed 1 base from V and 4 bases from J, with 6 bases in between. The CDR3 loop is CSARVGADTQYF. CDR3 in DNA: TGCAGTGCTAGAGTGGGGGCAGATACGCAGTATTTT.

The V call is TRBV9, the J call TRBJ2-7; possible D gene TRBD1, 7 bases. Germline V gene lookup returns CDR1 SGDLS and CDR2 YYNGEE. This CDR3 is built from 14 residues. The V and J ends lost 3 bases and 1 base respectively, with 11 bases between them. The CDR3 sequence is CASSAGDSSYEQYF. In nucleotides, the CDR3 is TGTGCCAGCAGCGCGGGGGACAGTTCCTACGAGCAGTACTTC. Full variable domain (rest looked up from reference TRBV9 and TRBJ2-7): DSGVTQTPKHLITATGQRVTLRCSPRSGDLSVYWYQQSLDQGLQFLIQYYNGEERAKGNILERFSAQQFPDLHSELNLSSLELGDSALYFCASSAGDSSYEQYFGPGTRLTVT.